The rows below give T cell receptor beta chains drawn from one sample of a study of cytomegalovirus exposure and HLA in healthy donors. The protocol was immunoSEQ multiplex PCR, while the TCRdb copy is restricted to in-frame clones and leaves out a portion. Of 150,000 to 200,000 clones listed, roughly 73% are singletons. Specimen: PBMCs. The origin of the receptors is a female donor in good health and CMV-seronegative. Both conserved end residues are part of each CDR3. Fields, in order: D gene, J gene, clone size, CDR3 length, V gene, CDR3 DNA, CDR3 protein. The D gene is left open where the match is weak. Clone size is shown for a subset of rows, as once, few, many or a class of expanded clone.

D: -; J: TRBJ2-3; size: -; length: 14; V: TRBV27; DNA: TGTGCCAGCGCAGAGGGGGATGGTGGAGATACGCAGTATTTT; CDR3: CASAEGDGGDTQYF
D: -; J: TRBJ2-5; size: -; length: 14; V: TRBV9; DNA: TGTGCCAGCAGCGTAGCTTCCCCTGGGGGGACCCAGTACTTC; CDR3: CASSVASPGGTQYF
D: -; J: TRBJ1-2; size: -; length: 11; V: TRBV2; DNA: TGTGCCAGCTCTGTCTTCTATGGCTACACCTTC; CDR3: CASSVFYGYTF
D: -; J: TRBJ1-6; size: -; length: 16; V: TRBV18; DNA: TGTGCCAGCTCACCTCCCCGGGATGTGACTGATTCACCCCTCCACTTT; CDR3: CASSPPRDVTDSPLHF
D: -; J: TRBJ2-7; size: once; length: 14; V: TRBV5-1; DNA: TGCGCCAGCAGCTTGTCGGGGGTTACCTACGAGCAGTACTTC; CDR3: CASSLSGVTYEQYF
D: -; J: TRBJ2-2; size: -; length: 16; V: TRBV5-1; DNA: TGCGCCAGCAGCCTCCCGCTAGAGCGAAACACCGGGGAGCTGTTTTTT; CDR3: CASSLPLERNTGELFF
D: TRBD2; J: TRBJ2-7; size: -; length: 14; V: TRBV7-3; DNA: TGTGCCAGCAGCCCGGGACTAGCGGGCTACGAGCAGTACTTC; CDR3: CASSPGLAGYEQYF
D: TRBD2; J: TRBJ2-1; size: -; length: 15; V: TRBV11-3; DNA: TGTGCCAGCAGCTCAACTAGCGCAGCCTACAATGAGCAGTTCTTC; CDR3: CASSSTSAAYNEQFF
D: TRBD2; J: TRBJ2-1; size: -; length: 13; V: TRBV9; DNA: TGTGCCAGCAGCGTACTTAGCGGGTATGAGCAGTTCTTC; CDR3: CASSVLSGYEQFF
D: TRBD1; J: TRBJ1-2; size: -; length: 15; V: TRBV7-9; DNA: TGTGCCAGCAGCTCCGACAGGGCTATAAGGAGGGGCTACACCTTC; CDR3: CASSSDRAIRRGYTF
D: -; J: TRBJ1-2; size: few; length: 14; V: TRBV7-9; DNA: TGTGCCAGCAGCTTAGGGGCAGGGAACTATGGCTACACCTTC; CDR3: CASSLGAGNYGYTF
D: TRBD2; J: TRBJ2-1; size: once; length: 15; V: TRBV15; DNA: TGTGCCACCAGCAGAAAAGGACTAGCGGGAAATGAGCAGTTCTTC; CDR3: CATSRKGLAGNEQFF
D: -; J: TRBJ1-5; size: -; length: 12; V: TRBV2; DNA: TGTGCCAGCAGTGACGTCAATCAGCCCCAGCATTTT; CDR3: CASSDVNQPQHF
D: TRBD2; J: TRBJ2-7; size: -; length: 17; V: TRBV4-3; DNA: TGCGCCAGCAGCATGGATAGCGGGGGGCAGAATTCCTACGAGCAGTACTTC; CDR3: CASSMDSGGQNSYEQYF
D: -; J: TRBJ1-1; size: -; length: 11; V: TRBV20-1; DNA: TGCAGTCTTGACAAGAACACTGAAGCTTTCTTT; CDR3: CSLDKNTEAFF
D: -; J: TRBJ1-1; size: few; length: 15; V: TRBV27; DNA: TGTGCCAGCAGTTGGGGCGGCGGAAGGGACACTGAAGCTTTCTTT; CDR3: CASSWGGGRDTEAFF
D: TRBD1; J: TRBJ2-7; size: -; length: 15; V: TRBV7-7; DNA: TGTGCTAGCAGCCCTTATCCGGGACAGGGTTACGAGCAGTACTTC; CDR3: CASSPYPGQGYEQYF
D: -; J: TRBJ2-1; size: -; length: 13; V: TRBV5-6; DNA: TGTGCCAGCAGCCTAGCGCCCTACAATGAGCAGTTCTTC; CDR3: CASSLAPYNEQFF
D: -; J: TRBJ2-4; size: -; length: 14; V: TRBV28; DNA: TGTGCCAGCAGCTCTGCGGGAGCCAAAAACATTCAGTACTTC; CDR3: CASSSAGAKNIQYF
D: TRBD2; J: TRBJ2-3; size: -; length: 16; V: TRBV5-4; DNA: TGTGCCAGCAGAAATGGGACTAGCTATAGGACAGATACGCAGTATTTT; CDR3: CASRNGTSYRTDTQYF
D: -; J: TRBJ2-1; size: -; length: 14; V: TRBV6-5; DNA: TGTGCCAGCAGTTACTCTAGGGGAAACAATGAGCAGTTCTTC; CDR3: CASSYSRGNNEQFF
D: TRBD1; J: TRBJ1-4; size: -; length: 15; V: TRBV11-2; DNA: TGTGCCAGCAGCTTAGACGGCAGGGGGAATGAAAAACTGTTTTTT; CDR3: CASSLDGRGNEKLFF
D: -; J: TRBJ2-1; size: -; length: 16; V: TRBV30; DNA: TGTGCCTGGGACCCCAGAGGATTGAGCCATTCCAATGAGCAGTTCTTC; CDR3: CAWDPRGLSHSNEQFF
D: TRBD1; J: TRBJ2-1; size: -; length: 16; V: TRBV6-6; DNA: TGTGCCAGCAGTTACTCGGCCAGGGGGCGCGGGGATGAGCAGTTCTTC; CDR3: CASSYSARGRGDEQFF
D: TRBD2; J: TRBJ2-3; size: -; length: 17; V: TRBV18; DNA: TGTGCCAGCTCACTGTCTAGCGGGACGGGTATCACAGATACGCAGTATTTT; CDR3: CASSLSSGTGITDTQYF
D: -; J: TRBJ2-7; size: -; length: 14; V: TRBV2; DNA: TGTGCCAGCATGGTCCAGCGGAGTTCCTACGAGCAGTACTTC; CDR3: CASMVQRSSYEQYF
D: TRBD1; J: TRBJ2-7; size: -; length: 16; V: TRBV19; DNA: TGTGCCAGTAGTAAAGAGGGGACAGGGGCGCGGTACGAGCAGTACTTC; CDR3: CASSKEGTGARYEQYF
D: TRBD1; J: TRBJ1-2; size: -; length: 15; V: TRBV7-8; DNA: TGTGCCAGCAGCTCTCGGACAGGCAGGAACGATGGCTACACCTTC; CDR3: CASSSRTGRNDGYTF
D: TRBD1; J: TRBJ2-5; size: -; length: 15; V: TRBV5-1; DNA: TGCGCCAGCAGCTTGGGCCAGGGGGCTTGGGAGACCCAGTACTTC; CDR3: CASSLGQGAWETQYF
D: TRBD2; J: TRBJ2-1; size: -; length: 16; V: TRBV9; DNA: TGTGCCAGCAGCGTAGTCGGGGGGGCCTCCTACAATGAGCAGTTCTTC; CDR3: CASSVVGGASYNEQFF
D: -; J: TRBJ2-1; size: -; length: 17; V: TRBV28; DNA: TGTGCCAGCAGTTTTTTGGAGGACCGCATCCTAGTCAATGAGCAGTTCTTC; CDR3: CASSFLEDRILVNEQFF